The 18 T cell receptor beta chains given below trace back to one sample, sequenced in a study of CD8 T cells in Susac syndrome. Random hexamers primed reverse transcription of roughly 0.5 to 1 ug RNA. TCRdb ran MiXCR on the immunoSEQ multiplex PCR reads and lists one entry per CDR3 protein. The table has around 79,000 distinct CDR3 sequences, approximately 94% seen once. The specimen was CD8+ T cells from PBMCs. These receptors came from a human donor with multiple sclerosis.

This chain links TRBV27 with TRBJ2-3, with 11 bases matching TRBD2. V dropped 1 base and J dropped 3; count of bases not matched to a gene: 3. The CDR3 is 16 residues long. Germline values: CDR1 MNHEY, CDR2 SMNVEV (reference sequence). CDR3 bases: TGTGCCAGCAGTTTATTAACTAGCGGGAGTACAGATACGCAGTATTTT. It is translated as CASSLLTSGSTDTQYF.

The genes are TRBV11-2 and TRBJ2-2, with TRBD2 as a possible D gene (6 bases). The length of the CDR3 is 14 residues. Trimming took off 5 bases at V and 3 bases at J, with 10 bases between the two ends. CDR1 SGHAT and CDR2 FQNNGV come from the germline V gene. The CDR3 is CASSLLADTGELFF. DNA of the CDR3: TGTGCCAGCAGCCTATTAGCGGACACCGGGGAGCTGTTTTTT. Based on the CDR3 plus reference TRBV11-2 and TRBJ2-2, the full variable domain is EAGVAQSPRYKIIEKRQSVAFWCNPISGHATLYWYQQILGQGPKLLIQFQNNGVVDDSQLPKDRFSAERLKGVDSTLKIQPAKLEDSAVYLCASSLLADTGELFFGEGSRLTVL.

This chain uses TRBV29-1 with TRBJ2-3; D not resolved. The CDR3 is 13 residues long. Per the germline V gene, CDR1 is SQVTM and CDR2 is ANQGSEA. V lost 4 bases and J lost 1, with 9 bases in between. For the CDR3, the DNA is TGCAGCGTTGTGGAAATGGGCACAGATACGCAGTATTTT. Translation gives CSVVEMGTDTQYF.

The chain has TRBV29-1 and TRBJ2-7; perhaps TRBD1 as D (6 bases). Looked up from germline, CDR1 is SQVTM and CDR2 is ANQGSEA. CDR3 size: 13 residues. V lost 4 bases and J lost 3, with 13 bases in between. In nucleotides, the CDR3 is TGCAGCGTTGCGGACTCGGACAGCTACGAGCAGTACTTC. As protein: CSVADSDSYEQYF.

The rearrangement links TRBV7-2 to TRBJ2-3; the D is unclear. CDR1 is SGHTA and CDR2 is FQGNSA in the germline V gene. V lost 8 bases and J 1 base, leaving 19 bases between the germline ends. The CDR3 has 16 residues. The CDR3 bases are TGTGCCAGCGCAACCCTACTTGTGCCTGGCACAGATACGCAGTATTTT. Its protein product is CASATLLVPGTDTQYF.

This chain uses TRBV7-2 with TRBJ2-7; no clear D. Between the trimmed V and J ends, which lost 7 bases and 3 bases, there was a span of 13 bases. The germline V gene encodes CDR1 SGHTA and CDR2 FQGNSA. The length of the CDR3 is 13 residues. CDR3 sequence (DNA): TGTGCCAGCACCGATCCGCGTCACTACGAGCAGTACTTC. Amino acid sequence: CASTDPRHYEQYF.

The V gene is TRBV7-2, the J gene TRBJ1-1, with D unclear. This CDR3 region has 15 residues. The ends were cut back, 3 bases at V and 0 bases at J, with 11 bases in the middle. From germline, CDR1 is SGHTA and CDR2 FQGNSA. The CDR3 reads CASSFPTSMNTEAFF. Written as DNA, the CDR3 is TGTGCCAGCAGCTTTCCGACAAGCATGAACACTGAAGCTTTCTTT.

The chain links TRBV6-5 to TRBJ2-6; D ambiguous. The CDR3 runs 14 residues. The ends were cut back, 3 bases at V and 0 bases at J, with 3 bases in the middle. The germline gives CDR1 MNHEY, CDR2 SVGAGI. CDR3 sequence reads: CASSYVSGANVLTF. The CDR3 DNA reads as TGTGCCAGCAGTTATGTCTCTGGGGCCAACGTCCTGACTTTC.

The CDR3 DNA reads as TGTGCCAGCACCCTTGGGCGGGGCCTAGCCAAAAACATTCAGTACTTC. It encodes CASTLGRGLAKNIQYF. The J gene is TRBJ2-4, the V gene TRBV12-3 or TRBV12-4; D might be TRBD2 (6 bases). V dropped 7 bases and J dropped 0 bases, with 16 bases sitting between them. This CDR3 spans 16 amino acids.

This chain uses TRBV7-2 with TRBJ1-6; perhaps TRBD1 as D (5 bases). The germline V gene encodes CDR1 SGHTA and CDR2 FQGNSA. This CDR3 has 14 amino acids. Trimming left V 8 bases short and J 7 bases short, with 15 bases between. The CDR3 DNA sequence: TGTGCCAGCTGTCCGGGCAGGGAGAATTCACCCCTCCACTTT. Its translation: CASCPGRENSPLHF.

The DNA of the CDR3 is TGTGCCAGCAGTGTTACAGGGAGTTCACCCCTCCACTTT. It is translated as CASSVTGSSPLHF. The gene calls are TRBV12-3 or TRBV12-4 and TRBJ1-6, with D perhaps TRBD1 (6 bases). CDR3 length equals 13 residues. Trimming pared 5 bases from V and 9 bases from J, leaving 11 bases between.

CDR3: CASSSQKGEETQYF. CDR3 DNA sequence: TGTGCCAGCAGCTCCCAGAAGGGGGAAGAGACCCAGTACTTC. This chain links TRBV7-8 with TRBJ2-5; D might be TRBD1 (6 bases). The CDR3 covers 14 residues. V gave up 4 bases and J gave up 3 bases, with 12 bases separating them. Germline V lookup: CDR1 SGHVS, CDR2 FQNEAQ.

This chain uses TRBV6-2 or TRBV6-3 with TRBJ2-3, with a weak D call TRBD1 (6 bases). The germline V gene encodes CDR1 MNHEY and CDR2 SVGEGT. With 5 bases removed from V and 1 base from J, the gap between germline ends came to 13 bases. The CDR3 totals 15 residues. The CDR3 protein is CASSRTVPGTDTQYF. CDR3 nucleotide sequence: TGTGCCAGCAGTCGGACAGTACCTGGCACAGATACGCAGTATTTT.

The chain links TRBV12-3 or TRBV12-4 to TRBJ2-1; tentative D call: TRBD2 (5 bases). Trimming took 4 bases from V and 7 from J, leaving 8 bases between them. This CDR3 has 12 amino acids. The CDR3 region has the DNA TGTGCCAGCAGTTCCCCGGGGAATGAGCAGTTCTTC. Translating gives CASSSPGNEQFF.

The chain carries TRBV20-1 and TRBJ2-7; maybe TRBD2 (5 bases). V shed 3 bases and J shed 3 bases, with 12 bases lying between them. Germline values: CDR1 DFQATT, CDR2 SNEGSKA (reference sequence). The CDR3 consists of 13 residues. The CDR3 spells CSASNRGSYEQYF. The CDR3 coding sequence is TGCAGTGCTAGTAATCGGGGTAGCTACGAGCAGTACTTC.

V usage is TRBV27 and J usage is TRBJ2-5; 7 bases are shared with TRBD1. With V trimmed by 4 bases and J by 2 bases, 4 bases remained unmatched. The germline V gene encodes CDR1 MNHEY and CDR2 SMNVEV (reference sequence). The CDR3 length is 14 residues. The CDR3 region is CASSSHRGQETQYF. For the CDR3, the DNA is TGTGCCAGCAGTTCACACAGGGGACAAGAGACCCAGTACTTC.

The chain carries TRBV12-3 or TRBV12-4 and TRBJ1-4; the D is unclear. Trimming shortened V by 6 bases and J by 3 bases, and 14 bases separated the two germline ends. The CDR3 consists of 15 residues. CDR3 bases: TGTGCCAGCAGCCCGTCCAGAAATGCTAATGAAAAACTGTTTTTT. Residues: CASSPSRNANEKLFF.

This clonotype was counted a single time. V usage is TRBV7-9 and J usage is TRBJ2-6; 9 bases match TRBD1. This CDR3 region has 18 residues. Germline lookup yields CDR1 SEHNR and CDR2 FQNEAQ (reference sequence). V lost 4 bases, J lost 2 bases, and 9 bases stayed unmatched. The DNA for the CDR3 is TGTGCCAGCAGCTCGACAGGGGGAAAATACCCTGGGGCCAACGTCCTGACTTTC. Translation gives CASSSTGGKYPGANVLTF.